These 31 T cell receptor beta chains were all obtained from the same sample, sequenced in a study of T-cell memory formation after mild COVID-19. Each CDR3 protein is one row after TCRdb ran MiXCR on the 5' RACE reads. The table records about 560,000 distinct CDR3 sequences, 17% of them present only once. The sequenced material came from PBMCs or a T cell subset sorted from them (not recorded which). Every receptor here comes from an adult woman who had mild COVID-19 (a few samples of this study predate the infection). Cell type and time point are not known.

The chain joins TRBV20-1 to TRBJ1-5; TRBD1 might be the D (6 bases). The CDR3 is made up of 15 amino acids. Germline V gives CDR1 DFQATT, CDR2 SNEGSKA (reference sequence). V was trimmed by 0 bases and J by 0 bases, leaving 9 bases between them. This CDR3 is CSAREDRNSNQPQHF. Written as DNA, the CDR3 is TGCAGTGCTAGAGAAGACAGGAATAGCAATCAGCCCCAGCATTTT.

This clonotype was counted between two and nine times. The chain is built from TRBV5-1 and TRBJ2-3; the match to TRBD2 covers 11 bases. CDR3 length: 15 amino acids. V lost 3 bases, J lost 4 bases, and 4 bases stayed unmatched. Germline CDR1 and CDR2: SGHRS and YFSETQ. Written as DNA, the CDR3 is TGCGCCAGCAGCTGGGGACTAGCGGTTGCAGATACGCAGTATTTT. It translates to CASSWGLAVADTQYF.

The chain is built from TRBV30 and TRBJ1-1; no firm D call. CDR1 is GTSNPN, CDR2 SVGIG, per germline (reference sequence). Trimming cost V 4 bases and J 4 bases, with 22 bases left between them. This CDR3 has 16 amino acids. The CDR3 sequence is CAWIRARVYELTEAFF. CDR3 DNA: TGTGCCTGGATAAGGGCCCGGGTCTACGAGCTCACTGAAGCTTTCTTT.

A few counts support this clonotype. The chain recombines TRBV7-6 with TRBJ2-6, with 7 positions matching TRBD1. CDR1 SGHVS and CDR2 FNYEAQ come from the germline V gene. After removal of 5 bases from V and 2 bases from J, the junction contained 12 bases not matched to a gene. The CDR3 consists of 18 residues. The chain's CDR3 is CASSLQTGSPTGANVLTF. The CDR3 DNA is TGTGCCAGCAGCCTCCAGACAGGGTCCCCAACTGGGGCCAACGTCCTGACTTTC.

The V and J genes are TRBV28 and TRBJ2-7; TRBD2 matches 11 bases. CDR3 length: 15 amino acids. CDR1 and CDR2 from the germline V gene are MDHEN and SYDVKM. J gave up 6 bases and V 2 bases, and 6 bases lay outside the gene matches. Here the CDR3 DNA reads TGTGCCAGCAGTTTACTAGCGGGAGGTTCATTCGAGCAGTACTTC. This translates into CASSLLAGGSFEQYF.

The rearrangement joins TRBV5-4 to TRBJ2-5; 9 positions agree with TRBD2. Germline loops: CDR1 SGHNT, CDR2 YYREEE (reference sequence). CDR3 size: 16 residues. V dropped 4 bases and J dropped 2; count of bases not matched to a gene: 9. CDR3 sequence reads: CASSPDSGSGQETQYF. The CDR3 nucleotides read TGTGCCAGCAGCCCTGATAGCGGGAGTGGACAAGAGACCCAGTACTTC. Based on the CDR3 plus reference TRBV5-4 and TRBJ2-5, the full variable domain is ETGVTQSPTHLIKTRGQQVTLRCSSQSGHNTVSWYQQALGQGPQFIFQYYREEENGRGNFPPRFSGLQFPNYSSELNVNALELDDSALYLCASSPDSGSGQETQYFGPGTRLLVL.

The chain uses TRBV7-3 and TRBJ2-7; D is perhaps TRBD2 (6 bases). The CDR3 covers 12 residues. Germline V lookup: CDR1 SGHTA, CDR2 FQGTGA. Trimming removed 4 bases from V and 7 bases from J, with 11 bases in between. This CDR3 is CASSSDGGEQYF. The CDR3 nucleotides are TGTGCCAGCAGCTCCGACGGGGGTGAGCAGTACTTC.

The J gene is TRBJ1-6, the V gene TRBV12-3 or TRBV12-4; D is uncertain. V lost 7 bases and J lost 9, with 13 bases in between. There are 13 residues in the CDR3. CDR3 nucleotide sequence: TGTGCCAGCACTGTCGGATCGGGTTCACCCCTCCACTTT. Encoded protein: CASTVGSGSPLHF.

The chain links TRBV15 to TRBJ1-3; no firm D call. Germline V gene sequence: CDR1 LNHNV, CDR2 YYDKDF (reference sequence). V gave up 0 bases and J gave up 0 bases, with 9 bases separating them. This CDR3 comprises 16 residues. The CDR3 DNA is TGTGCCACCAGCAGAGATTTTGGGAACTCTGGAAACACCATATATTTT. Translating it yields CATSRDFGNSGNTIYF.

The chain links TRBV2 to TRBJ2-3; TRBD2 aligns across 9 bases. Losses at the gene ends were 7 bases for V and 4 bases for J; bases not matched to a gene: 6. The CDR3 spans 14 residues. Germline V gene lookup returns CDR1 SNHLY and CDR2 FYNNEI. CDR3 protein: CASMRGGASDTQYF. In DNA, the CDR3 is TGTGCCAGCATGCGCGGGGGGGCGTCAGATACGCAGTATTTT.

This clonotype was found a few times. V gene TRBV29-1 combines with J gene TRBJ2-3, with 9 bases matching TRBD2. Looked up from germline, CDR1 is SQVTM and CDR2 is ANQGSEA. The CDR3 has 15 residues. Trimming took 6 bases from V and 4 from J; bases not matched to a gene: 11. The CDR3 sequence: CSVQMSGGSADTQYF. CDR3 coding DNA: TGCAGCGTGCAGATGAGCGGGGGGTCCGCAGATACGCAGTATTTT.

The rearrangement uses TRBV25-1 and TRBJ2-5; either TRBD1 or TRBD2 may fit D (5 bases each). V shed 1 base and J shed 1 base, with 7 bases lying between them. Germline CDR1 MGHDK, CDR2 SYGVNS. The CDR3 has 14 amino acids. CDR3 sequence reads: CASSESGAQETQYF. CDR3 DNA: TGTGCCAGCAGTGAATCCGGGGCCCAAGAGACCCAGTACTTC. Full variable domain (rest looked up from reference TRBV25-1 and TRBJ2-5): EADIYQTPRYLVIGTGKKITLECSQTMGHDKMYWYQQDPGMELHLIHYSYGVNSTEKGDLSSESTVSRIRTEHFPLTLESARPSHTSQYLCASSESGAQETQYFGPGTRLLVL.

This clonotype turned up a few times. The genes are TRBV5-1 and TRBJ1-1, with D uncertain. The CDR3 covers 14 residues. Trimming pared 2 bases from V and 3 bases from J, leaving 11 bases between. Germline V gene data show CDR1 as SGHRS and CDR2 as YFSETQ. The CDR3 DNA is TGCGCCAGCAGCTTCAACAAGGTGGACACTGAAGCTTTCTTT. This codes for CASSFNKVDTEAFF.

The CDR3 region has the DNA TGTGCCAGCAGCTTAGTGTGGCAGGGCTACTCCTACGAGCAGTACTTC. This sequence encodes CASSLVWQGYSYEQYF. The chain combines TRBV7-2 with TRBJ2-7; possibly TRBD1 for D (5 bases). The CDR3 has 16 residues. The V gene's germline CDR1 is SGHTA and CDR2 FQGNSA. V gave up 1 base and J gave up 0 bases, with 13 bases separating them.

This clonotype was counted a few times. J is TRBJ2-1 and V is TRBV20-1; D perhaps matches TRBD1 (6 bases). The CDR3 spans 13 residues. Trimming shortened V by 5 bases and J by 4 bases, and 12 bases separated the two germline ends. Germline assignment: CDR1 DFQATT and CDR2 SNEGSKA (reference sequence). DNA of the CDR3: TGCAGTGCTGACCGGACAGAATACAATGAGCAGTTCTTC. Protein sequence: CSADRTEYNEQFF.

The chain recombines TRBV10-3 with TRBJ2-7; perhaps TRBD2 as D (6 bases). V lost 0 bases, J lost 7 bases, and 10 bases lay in between. Germline V gene sequence: CDR1 ENHRY, CDR2 SYGVKD. The CDR3 runs to 13 residues. The CDR3 DNA follows: TGTGCCATCAGTGAGTCGGGAGGTGGGGAGCAGTACTTC. Translating gives CAISESGGGEQYF.

This clonotype was detected many times. The chain has TRBV18 and TRBJ2-1; D unresolved. The V gene lost 1 base and the J gene lost 3 bases, with 4 bases spanning the gap. CDR3 length: 13 residues. In germline, CDR1 is KGHSH, CDR2 LQKENI. This CDR3 reads CASSPQSYNEQFF. In DNA, the CDR3 is TGTGCCAGCTCACCACAGAGCTACAATGAGCAGTTCTTC.

This chain connects TRBV6-1 to TRBJ1-1; no firm D call. The V and J ends lost 6 bases and 4 bases respectively, with 12 bases between them. This CDR3 is 13 amino acids long. Germline CDR1 and CDR2: MNHNS and SASEGT. As DNA, the CDR3 is TGTGCCAGCAGGACTATTGTTGGCACTGAAGCTTTCTTT. Translating it yields CASRTIVGTEAFF.

The chain couples TRBV3-1 to TRBJ2-5, with 10 bases aligning to TRBD2. With V trimmed by 1 base and J by 4 bases, 6 bases remained unmatched. The germline gives CDR1 LGHDT, CDR2 YNNKEL (reference sequence). The CDR3 loop spans 16 amino acids. CDR3: CASSQVLAGVRETQYF. The CDR3, as DNA: TGTGCCAGCAGCCAAGTGCTAGCGGGAGTTAGAGAGACCCAGTACTTC.

The rearrangement joins TRBV4-1 to TRBJ2-1; the D is unclear. This CDR3 is 11 amino acids long. Per germline, CDR1 MGHRA and CDR2 YSYEKL. With 2 bases removed from V and 10 bases from J, the gap between germline ends came to 6 bases. CDR3 loop: CASSQYAEQFF. CDR3 bases: TGCGCCAGCAGCCAATACGCGGAGCAGTTCTTC.

The chain is built from TRBV5-1 and TRBJ1-4; D remains unclear. V was pared by 2 bases and J by 4 bases, with 9 bases between. This CDR3 region has 14 residues. CDR1 is SGHRS, CDR2 YFSETQ, per germline. For the CDR3, the DNA is TGCGCCAGCAGCTTCGGATCCAATAATGAAAAACTGTTTTTT. Its translation: CASSFGSNNEKLFF.

The chain combines TRBV29-1 with TRBJ2-2, with a tentative D call TRBD2 (7 bases). CDR1 is SQVTM and CDR2 is ANQGSEA in the germline V gene. CDR3 length: 15 amino acids. Trimming took off 7 bases at V and 4 bases at J, with 19 bases between the two ends. The CDR3 is CSALGGGRGTGELFF. CDR3 nucleotide sequence: TGCAGCGCCCTGGGGGGGGGGCGCGGCACCGGGGAGCTGTTTTTT.

The chain combines TRBV12-3 or TRBV12-4 with TRBJ2-7, with 10 nucleotides matching TRBD1. V was pared by 7 bases and J by 1 base, with 7 bases of the junction left unmatched. The CDR3 extends over 15 amino acids. CDR3 loop: CASTYGDRGSYEQYF. The CDR3 DNA sequence: TGTGCCAGCACCTACGGGGACAGGGGATCCTACGAGCAGTACTTC.

This clonotype was picked up a small number of times. Here the CDR3 reads CASSSTGGGNIQYF. DNA of the CDR3: TGTGCCAGCAGTTCAACAGGGGGGGGAAACATTCAGTACTTC. This chain connects TRBV27 to TRBJ2-4; a possible D gene is TRBD1 (8 bases). Germline CDR1 MNHEY, CDR2 SMNVEV (reference sequence). CDR3 size: 14 residues. The germline V and J ends were trimmed by 4 bases and 6 bases, with 13 bases remaining between them.

This clonotype was seen a few times. For the CDR3, the DNA is TGCAGCGTCAAAGGCCAGGGCTCCTACGAGCAGTACTTC. Amino acids: CSVKGQGSYEQYF. This chain uses TRBV29-1 with TRBJ2-7; D is possibly TRBD1 (5 bases). The V gene lost 6 bases and the J gene lost 0 bases, with 12 bases spanning the gap. Germline CDR1 is SQVTM and CDR2 is ANQGSEA. The CDR3 covers 13 residues.

The J gene is TRBJ2-5, the V gene TRBV7-2; D unresolved. Germline assignment: CDR1 SGHTA and CDR2 FQGNSA. The CDR3 covers 12 residues. Trimming shortened V by 5 bases and J by 4 bases, and 8 bases separated the two germline ends. CDR3 nucleotides: TGTGCCAGCAGCCTCCATCGAGAGACCCAGTACTTC. Its protein is CASSLHRETQYF.

In this sample, this clonotype turned up a few times. The chain recombines TRBV20-1 with TRBJ2-1; 10 bases are a match to TRBD2. This CDR3 is built from 18 residues. CDR1 and CDR2 from the germline V gene are DFQATT and SNEGSKA (reference sequence). J gave up 3 bases and V 0 bases, and 11 bases lay outside the gene matches. This chain's CDR3 is CSAREVASGRALYNEQFF. CDR3 coding DNA: TGCAGTGCTAGAGAGGTGGCGAGCGGGAGGGCCCTCTACAATGAGCAGTTCTTC.

V gene TRBV19 combines with J gene TRBJ1-1; TRBD1 matches at 8 bases. V shed 7 bases, J shed 10 bases, and the junction held 8 bases outside the gene matches. The CDR3 runs 12 residues. Germline CDR1 reads LNHDA; CDR2 reads SQIVND (reference sequence). The CDR3 DNA reads TGTGCCAGTATGGACAGGGCTTCGGTAGCTTTCTTT. Its protein product is CASMDRASVAFF.

This clonotype was counted many times. The chain carries TRBV9 and TRBJ1-1; TRBD1 is a possible D gene (5 bases). The V end lost 0 bases, the J end lost 5 bases, and 14 bases lay between the germline ends. Per the germline V gene, CDR1 is SGDLS and CDR2 is YYNGEE. This CDR3 has 15 amino acids. CDR3 residues: CASSVGGAWGTEAFF. CDR3 nucleotide sequence: TGTGCCAGCAGCGTAGGAGGCGCCTGGGGGACTGAAGCTTTCTTT.

This clonotype was observed many times. The rearrangement links TRBV5-1 to TRBJ1-2, with 9 bases identical to TRBD1. V lost 4 bases to trimming and J lost 2 bases; unmatched junction nucleotides: 12. CDR1 is SGHRS and CDR2 is YFSETQ in the germline V gene. This CDR3 is 17 amino acids long. The CDR3 DNA is TGCGCCAGCAGCCACCCGGACAGGGGACCCCTCAACTATGGCTACACCTTC. It encodes CASSHPDRGPLNYGYTF.

This rearrangement joins TRBV27 to TRBJ2-3, with 7 bases aligning to TRBD1. After removal of 7 bases from V and 0 bases from J, the junction contained 4 bases not matched to a gene. From germline, CDR1 is MNHEY and CDR2 SMNVEV (reference sequence). The CDR3 is 14 amino acids. As DNA, the CDR3 is TGTGCCAGCAATGAGGGGGCTAGCACAGATACGCAGTATTTT. Translation gives CASNEGASTDTQYF.